Shown below are 2 T cell receptor beta chains from a single sample sequenced in a study of T-cell reconstitution after alpha-beta-depleted transplantation in children. Unique molecular identifiers were incorporated when the TCRbeta library was constructed. TCRdb redid the calling of the PCR reads with MiXCR, one entry per CDR3 protein. Here the sample spans around 200,000 distinct CDR3 sequences, around 9.9% being singletons. The material sequenced was PBMCs, taken before TCRalphabeta/CD19-depleted stem cell transplant. The receptors originated from a child under two years old with acute myeloid leukemia, due to receive a stem cell transplant.

The V call is TRBV29-1, the J call TRBJ2-5, with 7 nucleotides matching TRBD1. V trimming: 6 bases; J trimming: 3 bases; junction bases outside the gene matches: 4. In germline, CDR1 is SQVTM, CDR2 ANQGSEA. The CDR3 runs 12 residues. Written as DNA, the CDR3 is TGCAGCGTCGCCACAGGGGAAGAGACCCAGTACTTC. Encoded protein: CSVATGEETQYF. Drawing the rest from reference TRBV29-1 and TRBJ2-5, the complete variable domain is SAVISQKPSRDICQRGTSLTIQCQVDSQVTMMFWYRQQPGQSLTLIATANQGSEATYESGFVIDKFPISRPNLTFSTLTVSNMSPEDSSIYLCSVATGEETQYFGPGTRLLVL.

This clonotype occurred many times. This chain connects TRBV27 to TRBJ2-2, with D possibly being TRBD2 (6 bases). Trimming pared 3 bases from V and 4 bases from J, leaving 9 bases between. The germline CDR1 and CDR2 sequences are MNHEY and SMNVEV (reference sequence). There are 14 residues in the CDR3. The CDR3 region has the DNA TGTGCCAGCAGTTTGGGGCGGGGCACCGGGGAGCTGTTTTTT. The encoded protein is CASSLGRGTGELFF.